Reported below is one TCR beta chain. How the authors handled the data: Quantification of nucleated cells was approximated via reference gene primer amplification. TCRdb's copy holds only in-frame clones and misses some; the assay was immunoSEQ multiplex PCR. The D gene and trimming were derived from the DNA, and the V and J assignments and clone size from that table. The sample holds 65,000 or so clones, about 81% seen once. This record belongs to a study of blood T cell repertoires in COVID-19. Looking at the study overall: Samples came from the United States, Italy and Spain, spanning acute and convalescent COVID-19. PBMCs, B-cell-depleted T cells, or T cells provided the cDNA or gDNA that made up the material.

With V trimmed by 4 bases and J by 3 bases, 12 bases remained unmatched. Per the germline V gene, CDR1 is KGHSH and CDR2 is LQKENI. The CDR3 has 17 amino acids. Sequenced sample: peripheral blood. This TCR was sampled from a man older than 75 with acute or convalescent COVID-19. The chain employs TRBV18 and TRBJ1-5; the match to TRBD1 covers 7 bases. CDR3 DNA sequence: TGTGCCAGCTCACTCCAGAAAGGGGGCCGCTTCAATCAGCCCCAGCATTTT. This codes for CASSLQKGGRFNQPQHF.